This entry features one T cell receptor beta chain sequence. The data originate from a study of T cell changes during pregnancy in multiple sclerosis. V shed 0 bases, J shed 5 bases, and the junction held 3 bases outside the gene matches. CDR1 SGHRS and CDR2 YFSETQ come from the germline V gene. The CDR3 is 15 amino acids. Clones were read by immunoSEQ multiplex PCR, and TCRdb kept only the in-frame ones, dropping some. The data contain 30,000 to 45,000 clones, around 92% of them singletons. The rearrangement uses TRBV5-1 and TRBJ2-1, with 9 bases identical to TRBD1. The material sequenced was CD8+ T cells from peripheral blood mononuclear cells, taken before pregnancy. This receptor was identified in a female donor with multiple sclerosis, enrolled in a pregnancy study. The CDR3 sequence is CASSLGGQGNNEQFF. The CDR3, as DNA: TGCGCCAGCAGCTTGGGGGGACAGGGTAACAATGAGCAGTTCTTC.